The 30 T cell receptor beta chains in this list originate from one sample, sequenced in a study of T cell repertoires in cytomegalovirus infection (dated by TCRdb to about 2019). Sequencer: Illumina HiSeq 1500. TCRdb applied fastp at Q25 and MiXCR to the public reads, then kept only in-frame beta chains. Rows merge per CDR3 protein into single entries with the most common DNA and genes. The sample includes about 280,000 distinct CDR3 sequences, with about 20% observed a single time. The ten largest clones capture around 20% of the sample. In the paper's terms, the treatment or condition label means: in vitro stimulation with specific CMV peptide epitopes to enrich CMV-specific T cells. For these TCRs, the target antigens are not known. This sample comprised cultured PBMCs, obtained from culture after CMV antigen stimulation. The origin of the receptors is a human donor in good health (CMV status not recorded). Some clones in this sample may be carry-over from other donors' samples.

The table lists this clonotype with a few counts. V gene TRBV19 combines with J gene TRBJ2-1, with D possibly being TRBD2 (6 bases). There are 11 residues in the CDR3. The germline gives CDR1 LNHDA, CDR2 SQIVND (reference sequence). Trimming stripped 7 bases from V and 9 bases from J, with 10 bases between. CDR3 in DNA: TGTGCCAGTACCGGGGGTGGTGAGCAGTTCTTC. This gives the protein CASTGGGEQFF.

This clonotype showed up just a few times. The V call is TRBV27, the J call TRBJ2-7; 8 bases agree with TRBD1. The CDR3 has 17 residues. With V trimmed by 1 base and J by 5 bases, 13 bases remained unmatched. Per germline, CDR1 MNHEY and CDR2 SMNVEV (reference sequence). CDR3 sequence: CASSLYGVWTGSNEQYF. The DNA of the CDR3 is TGTGCCAGCAGTTTATATGGAGTCTGGACAGGGTCCAACGAGCAGTACTTC.

This clonotype was seen only a few times. The V and J genes are TRBV6-1 and TRBJ2-1; D gene ambiguous. Germline CDR1 and CDR2: MNHNS and SASEGT. The CDR3 spans 11 residues. The CDR3 reads CASQIINEQFF. The CDR3 nucleotides are TGTGCTAGCCAGATAATCAATGAGCAGTTCTTC.

The chain is built from TRBV12-3 or TRBV12-4 and TRBJ2-5; TRBD1 matches 7 bases. V dropped 6 bases and J dropped 2; count of bases not matched to a gene: 3. The CDR3 runs 13 residues. CDR3 loop: CASSHRGQETQYF. DNA of the CDR3: TGTGCCAGCAGCCACAGGGGTCAAGAGACCCAGTACTTC.

The rearrangement joins TRBV2 to TRBJ2-3, with 7 bases lining up with TRBD1. This CDR3 has 13 residues. V dropped 3 bases and J dropped 6; count of bases not matched to a gene: 3. Germline assignment: CDR1 SNHLY and CDR2 FYNNEI. CDR3 protein: CASSETGSDTQYF. As DNA, the CDR3 is TGTGCCAGCAGTGAGACAGGGTCCGATACGCAGTATTTT.

V and J are TRBV5-1 and TRBJ2-7; 12 bases fit TRBD2. Per the germline V gene, CDR1 is SGHRS and CDR2 is YFSETQ. The CDR3 consists of 15 residues. V trimming: 4 bases; J trimming: 3 bases; junction bases outside the gene matches: 5. The CDR3 nucleotides are TGCGCCAGCAGCACCGGACTAGCGGGAATCTACGAGCAGTACTTC. This gives the protein CASSTGLAGIYEQYF. Filled out from reference TRBV5-1 and TRBJ2-7, the complete variable domain reads KAGVTQTPRYLIKTRGQQVTLSCSPISGHRSVSWYQQTPGQGLQFLFEYFSETQRNKGNFPGRFSGRQFSNSRSEMNVSTLELGDSALYLCASSTGLAGIYEQYFGPGTRLTVT.

This clonotype was recorded at least ten times. The rearrangement links TRBV6-2 or TRBV6-3 to TRBJ2-5, with TRBD1 identical over 7 bases. V lost 5 bases, J lost 1 base, and 1 base stayed unmatched. Per the germline V gene, CDR1 is MNHEY and CDR2 is SVGEGT. This CDR3 is 13 amino acids long. The CDR3 reads CASSGTVQETQYF. In DNA, the CDR3 is TGTGCCAGCAGTGGGACAGTCCAAGAGACCCAGTACTTC.

This clonotype turned up a few times. The rearrangement links TRBV27 to TRBJ2-5; TRBD2 might be the D (5 bases). The V end was cut by 3 bases, the J end by 1 base, with 15 bases between. This CDR3 region has 16 residues. Per germline, CDR1 MNHEY and CDR2 SMNVEV (reference sequence). The CDR3 DNA reads TGTGCCAGCAGTTTCCGGGGAGTGGGGTTCCAAGAGACCCAGTACTTC. Protein product: CASSFRGVGFQETQYF.

V and J are TRBV6-2 or TRBV6-3 and TRBJ2-1; the match to TRBD2 covers 9 bases. J was trimmed by 5 bases and V by 1 base; bases with no gene match: 9. CDR1 is MNHEY and CDR2 is SVGEGT in the germline V gene. This CDR3 contains 17 residues. The CDR3 DNA sequence: TGTGCCAGCAGTTACTGGACAAGCGGGAGGTTCAACAATGAGCAGTTCTTC. This sequence encodes CASSYWTSGRFNNEQFF.

This sequence joins TRBV20-1 and TRBJ2-1, with 15 nucleotides matching TRBD2. Germline V gene lookup returns CDR1 DFQATT and CDR2 SNEGSKA (reference sequence). V lost 3 bases, J lost 1 base, and 10 bases stayed unmatched. The CDR3 is 19 amino acids. CDR3 bases: TGCAGTGCTAGGGACCGGACTAGCGGGAGGGCCCTATCCTACAATGAGCAGTTCTTC. Amino acids: CSARDRTSGRALSYNEQFF.

This clonotype was recorded many times. The chain carries TRBV7-2 and TRBJ1-1; a weak D match, TRBD1 (6 bases). V lost 4 bases and J lost 1, with 10 bases in between. Germline V lookup: CDR1 SGHTA, CDR2 FQGNSA. There are 14 residues in the CDR3. CDR3 nucleotides: TGTGCCAGCAGCTGGACAGTTTCGAACACTGAAGCTTTCTTT. This gives the protein CASSWTVSNTEAFF.

V and J are TRBV7-9 and TRBJ2-3; D is unclear. This CDR3 spans 16 amino acids. Germline CDR1 reads SEHNR; CDR2 reads FQNEAQ (reference sequence). V lost 4 bases and J lost 0, with 14 bases in between. CDR3: CASSSPRMTSTDTQYF. The CDR3 DNA is TGTGCCAGCAGCTCTCCCCGGATGACTAGCACAGATACGCAGTATTTT.

This chain joins TRBV10-1 and TRBJ2-1, with 10 nucleotides matching TRBD2. The CDR3 runs 17 residues. After removal of 3 bases from V and 0 bases from J, the junction contained 5 bases not matched to a gene. Germline V gives CDR1 WNHNN, CDR2 SYGVQD (reference sequence). CDR3 amino acids: CASSDRSGRASYNEQFF. As DNA, the CDR3 is TGCGCCAGCAGTGACAGAAGCGGGAGGGCCTCCTACAATGAGCAGTTCTTC.

In its sample, this clonotype was seen many times. This chain uses TRBV7-2 with TRBJ1-2; D is possibly TRBD1 (5 bases). Per germline, CDR1 SGHTA and CDR2 FQGNSA. The CDR3 is 16 amino acids. V lost 1 base and J 8 bases, leaving 20 bases between the germline ends. CDR3 region: CASSLVQGSGLGGYTF. In DNA, the CDR3 is TGTGCCAGCAGCTTAGTGCAGGGAAGCGGCCTCGGAGGCTACACCTTC.

This chain joins TRBV29-1 and TRBJ2-1; the D is unclear. V was pared by 4 bases and J by 10 bases, with 11 bases between. CDR1 is SQVTM and CDR2 is ANQGSEA in the germline V gene. The CDR3 extends over 11 amino acids. CDR3 coding DNA: TGCAGCGTTGGGGCCGTGGCAGAGCAGTTCTTC. It is translated as CSVGAVAEQFF.

This clonotype was seen more than once but under ten times. The V gene is TRBV14, the J gene TRBJ2-5; 14 nucleotides line up with TRBD2. This CDR3 contains 19 residues. Trimming cost V 4 bases and J 1 base; bases outside gene matches: 11. The germline V gene has CDR1 SGHDN and CDR2 FVKESK. This CDR3 reads CASSRLGLAGDGGQETQYF. In DNA, the CDR3 is TGTGCCAGCAGCCGCCTGGGACTAGCGGGAGACGGGGGCCAAGAGACCCAGTACTTC.

This clonotype was counted ten times or more. The chain uses TRBV7-2 and TRBJ2-3; D is tentatively TRBD1 or TRBD2 (5 bases each). Germline lookup yields CDR1 SGHTA and CDR2 FQGNSA. Trimming cost V 1 base and J 1 base, with 9 bases left between them. There are 15 residues in the CDR3. The CDR3 loop is CASSLVGDGTDTQYF. CDR3 in DNA: TGTGCCAGCAGCTTAGTAGGGGACGGCACAGATACGCAGTATTTT.

The chain carries TRBV7-6 and TRBJ2-5; 15 bases are a match to TRBD2. In germline, CDR1 is SGHVS, CDR2 FNYEAQ. Trimming took 5 bases from V and 1 from J; bases not matched to a gene: 2. This CDR3 has 16 amino acids. CDR3 coding DNA: TGTGCCAGCAGCACGGGACTAGCGGGAGGCCAAGAGACCCAGTACTTC. Protein: CASSTGLAGGQETQYF.

This CDR3 reads CSAVGHPSNYGYTF. The CDR3 region has the DNA TGCAGTGCCGTTGGACATCCCTCGAACTATGGCTACACCTTC. The chain recombines TRBV20-1 with TRBJ1-2; D perhaps matches TRBD1 (5 bases). Germline assignment: CDR1 DFQATT and CDR2 SNEGSKA (reference sequence). Between the trimmed V and J ends, which lost 6 bases and 2 bases, there was a span of 16 bases. The CDR3 has 14 residues.

The sample holds a few counts of this clonotype. The chain links TRBV6-6 to TRBJ2-7; tentatively, D is TRBD2 (5 bases). The CDR3 covers 12 residues. V dropped 7 bases and J dropped 3 bases, with 10 bases sitting between them. Germline assignment: CDR1 MNHNY and CDR2 SVGAGI (reference sequence). CDR3 in amino acids: CASTADLYEQYF. The CDR3 DNA reads TGTGCCAGCACAGCGGACCTCTACGAGCAGTACTTC.

This clonotype was observed many times. This rearrangement joins TRBV28 to TRBJ1-1, with 12 bases matching TRBD1. The V gene end was trimmed by 5 bases and the J gene end by 4 bases; junction bases not matched to a gene: 5. The germline CDR1 and CDR2 sequences are MDHEN and SYDVKM. This CDR3 is built from 15 residues. In DNA form, the CDR3 reads TGTGCCAGCAGTCCCTGGGACAGGGGGCCCACTGAAGCTTTCTTT. This encodes CASSPWDRGPTEAFF.

This clonotype was recorded a few times. The rearrangement uses TRBV6-6 and TRBJ2-5; D gene uncertain. This CDR3 comprises 15 residues. With 5 bases removed from V and 5 bases from J, the gap between germline ends came to 18 bases. Germline CDR1 and CDR2: MNHNY and SVGAGI (reference sequence). CDR3 bases: TGTGCCAGCAGTCGTAATAGCTTTGGCACCGAGACCCAGTACTTC. Translated, it gives CASSRNSFGTETQYF.

The chain uses TRBV6-6 and TRBJ2-1, with 8 nucleotides matching TRBD2. Trimming cost V 8 bases and J 0 bases; bases outside gene matches: 6. The CDR3 is 15 amino acids. Germline assignment: CDR1 MNHNY and CDR2 SVGAGI (reference sequence). CDR3 sequence: CASRFSGVSYNEQFF. The CDR3 DNA reads as TGTGCCAGCCGTTTTAGCGGGGTCTCCTACAATGAGCAGTTCTTC.

This clonotype showed up just a few times. This chain joins TRBV27 and TRBJ2-7; 8 bases line up with TRBD2. This CDR3 comprises 17 residues. Germline V gene lookup returns CDR1 MNHEY and CDR2 SMNVEV (reference sequence). With 5 bases clipped from V and 3 bases from J, the junction kept 15 bases outside the gene matches. For the CDR3, the DNA is TGTGCCAGCAGTCCGTCGACTAGCGTAGGAGCGCGCTACGAGCAGTACTTC. Residues: CASSPSTSVGARYEQYF.

V usage is TRBV4-1 and J usage is TRBJ2-1, with D unclear. The germline V and J ends were trimmed by 1 base and 6 bases, with 13 bases remaining between them. The CDR3 consists of 15 residues. Germline V gives CDR1 MGHRA, CDR2 YSYEKL. This CDR3 is CASSQALPLGNEQFF. CDR3 sequence (DNA): TGCGCCAGCAGCCAAGCACTCCCCTTGGGCAATGAGCAGTTCTTC.

Only one count was recorded for this clonotype. Possible read error: a much larger clone is one base away. The chain has TRBV7-2 and TRBJ2-1; D may match TRBD1 or TRBD2 (5 bases each). The germline V and J ends were trimmed by 2 bases and 12 bases, with 17 bases remaining between them. Germline assignment: CDR1 SGHTA and CDR2 FQGNSA. The length of the CDR3 is 14 residues. The CDR3 DNA sequence: TGTGCCAGCAGCTTACTCACCCCGGGACGGGGGCAGTTCTTC. Its translation: CASSLLTPGRGQFF.

V gene TRBV7-8 combines with J gene TRBJ1-4; a weak D match, TRBD1 (6 bases). Trimming pared 6 bases from V and 0 bases from J, leaving 17 bases between. Germline V gene sequence: CDR1 SGHVS, CDR2 FQNEAQ. This CDR3 spans 17 amino acids. The CDR3 loop is CASRVAGAFSTNEKLFF. CDR3 coding DNA: TGTGCCAGCAGAGTTGCAGGGGCCTTTTCAACTAATGAAAAACTGTTTTTT. The full variable domain, completed using reference TRBV7-8 and TRBJ1-4, is GAGVSQSPRYKVAKRGQDVALRCDPISGHVSLFWYQQALGQGPEFLTYFQNEAQLDKSGLPSDRFFAERPEGSVSTLKIQRTQQEDSAVYLCASRVAGAFSTNEKLFFGSGTQLSVL.

This clonotype was counted many times. The rearrangement joins TRBV7-2 to TRBJ2-5; possibly TRBD1 or TRBD2 for D (5 bases each). The V end was cut by 1 base, the J end by 5 bases, with 17 bases between. The length of the CDR3 is 16 residues. The germline V gene encodes CDR1 SGHTA and CDR2 FQGNSA. DNA of the CDR3: TGTGCCAGCAGCTTAGAGAGCAGGGATGTAGCGGAGACCCAGTACTTC. Its protein is CASSLESRDVAETQYF.

This clonotype was detected many times. V is TRBV12-3 or TRBV12-4 and J is TRBJ1-6; D not resolved. Deletions cut 1 base from V and 6 bases from J, with 4 bases between. The CDR3 has 13 residues. In DNA, the CDR3 is TGTGCCAGCAGTTTAGAAGTTAATTCACCCCTCCACTTT. Translated: CASSLEVNSPLHF.

There are a few counts of this clonotype. The chain has TRBV5-4 and TRBJ1-3; D is ambiguous. Per the germline V gene, CDR1 is SGHNT and CDR2 is YYREEE (reference sequence). The CDR3 extends over 14 amino acids. Trimming shortened V by 5 bases and J by 4 bases, and 13 bases separated the two germline ends. This CDR3 reads CASRPMSVGNTIYF. The CDR3 DNA reads as TGTGCCAGCAGGCCGATGTCGGTCGGAAACACCATATATTTT. The full variable domain, rest sourced from reference TRBV5-4 and TRBJ1-3, is ETGVTQSPTHLIKTRGQQVTLRCSSQSGHNTVSWYQQALGQGPQFIFQYYREEENGRGNFPPRFSGLQFPNYSSELNVNALELDDSALYLCASRPMSVGNTIYFGEGSWLTVV.